Following are 32 T cell receptor beta chains from one sample sequenced in a study of T-cell reconstitution after alpha-beta-depleted transplantation in children. As it was prepared, the TCRbeta library received unique molecular identifiers. Each CDR3 protein gets one entry after TCRdb re-called the PCR reads with MiXCR. The data show hundreds of thousands of distinct CDR3 sequences, roughly an eighth seen once. This specimen consisted of PBMCs from the stem cell graft donor, obtained from the stem cell graft. The receptors originated from a human donor who donated a stem cell graft to a child with combined immunodeficiency.

Many counts were recorded for this clonotype. This chain connects TRBV18 to TRBJ2-5, with 10 bases identical to TRBD1. Trimming at V came to 2 bases and at J to 4 bases, leaving 1 base not matched to a gene. The CDR3 is 14 residues long. Germline CDR1 reads KGHSH; CDR2 reads LQKENI. CDR3 region: CASSPGDRGETQYF. In nucleotides, the CDR3 is TGTGCCAGCTCACCAGGGGACAGGGGAGAGACCCAGTACTTC.

The chain couples TRBV29-1 to TRBJ2-1; 8 nucleotides match TRBD2. This CDR3 has 13 residues. V shed 5 bases, J shed 7 bases, and the junction held 7 bases outside the gene matches. Germline V gene lookup returns CDR1 SQVTM and CDR2 ANQGSEA. This CDR3 reads CSVQTGLGNEQFF. Here the CDR3 DNA reads TGCAGCGTTCAAACGGGACTAGGAAATGAGCAGTTCTTC.

The chain recombines TRBV4-3 with TRBJ1-2, with a possible D match to TRBD1 (5 bases). Germline V gives CDR1 LGHNA, CDR2 YSLEER. The V and J ends lost 1 base and 3 bases respectively, with 12 bases between them. The CDR3 has 15 amino acids. DNA of the CDR3: TGCGCCAGCAGCCAAGTTGGCAGGGCTGACTATGGCTACACCTTC. It is translated as CASSQVGRADYGYTF.

This clonotype was recorded a few times. The chain is built from TRBV29-1 and TRBJ2-1; 9 bases align to TRBD2. The CDR3 loop spans 15 amino acids. The germline gives CDR1 SQVTM, CDR2 ANQGSEA. With V trimmed by 4 bases and J by 4 bases, 8 bases remained unmatched. CDR3 in DNA: TGCAGCGTTGTTGGCGGGAGGGCCTCTTACAATGAGCAGTTCTTC. Its protein product is CSVVGGRASYNEQFF.

The V and J genes are TRBV12-3 or TRBV12-4 and TRBJ2-5; D is possibly TRBD1 or TRBD2 (5 bases each). The V and J ends lost 5 bases and 3 bases respectively, with 16 bases between them. The CDR3 spans 15 residues. The CDR3 sequence: CASSRYVGVKETQYF. CDR3 nucleotides: TGTGCCAGCAGTCGCTACGTGGGGGTTAAAGAGACCCAGTACTTC.

This chain joins TRBV3-1 and TRBJ2-1; D not certain. Germline loops: CDR1 LGHDT, CDR2 YNNKEL (reference sequence). Trimming took off 1 base at V and 5 bases at J, with 9 bases between the two ends. There are 14 residues in the CDR3. The CDR3 reads CASSQVSGNNEQFF. CDR3 bases: TGTGCCAGCAGCCAAGTCTCCGGAAACAATGAGCAGTTCTTC.

This clonotype was detected ten times or more. The chain joins TRBV5-1 to TRBJ2-2; no clear D. The germline V and J ends were trimmed by 0 bases and 3 bases, with 6 bases remaining between them. This CDR3 is 14 amino acids long. CDR1 SGHRS and CDR2 YFSETQ come from the germline V gene. The CDR3: CASSLGVDTGELFF. CDR3 in DNA: TGCGCCAGCAGCTTGGGTGTGGACACCGGGGAGCTGTTTTTT.

The V and J genes are TRBV7-3 and TRBJ2-1; D tentatively fits TRBD1 or TRBD2 (6 bases each). The CDR3 extends over 13 amino acids. V was clipped by 0 bases and J by 15 bases, with 15 bases between them. Germline V gene data show CDR1 as SGHTA and CDR2 as FQGTGA. The CDR3: CASSLTGGGPTFF. The CDR3 nucleotides are TGTGCCAGCAGCTTAACCGGAGGGGGACCGACGTTCTTC.

The chain carries TRBV27 and TRBJ2-7; D remains unclear. Germline values: CDR1 MNHEY, CDR2 SMNVEV (reference sequence). V lost 3 bases and J lost 3, with 9 bases in between. The CDR3 is 13 amino acids. CDR3 loop: CASSFGSDYEQYF. CDR3 coding DNA: TGTGCCAGCAGTTTTGGCAGTGACTACGAGCAGTACTTC.

With regard to this clonotype: A much larger clonotype is one base distant, so this may be a read error. Written as DNA, the CDR3 is TGTGCCAACAGCTTAGGGGTAGATTACGAGCAGTACTTC. Translated: CANSLGVDYEQYF. The chain uses TRBV7-8 and TRBJ2-7; possibly TRBD1 for D (5 bases). This CDR3 has 13 residues. Per germline, CDR1 SGHVS and CDR2 FQNEAQ.

This clonotype turned up a few times. The J gene is TRBJ2-1, the V gene TRBV29-1; D gene uncertain. This CDR3 spans 12 amino acids. V lost 5 bases, J lost 4 bases, and 9 bases lay in between. The germline V gene has CDR1 SQVTM and CDR2 ANQGSEA. CDR3 loop: CSVLARYNEQFF. The CDR3 nucleotides read TGCAGCGTTCTGGCCAGATACAATGAGCAGTTCTTC.

There are a few counts of this clonotype. The CDR3: CASVTGTANTEAFF. CDR3 coding DNA: TGTGCCAGCGTAACAGGGACGGCGAACACTGAAGCTTTCTTT. This chain joins TRBV12-3 or TRBV12-4 and TRBJ1-1; the D gene is possibly TRBD1 (6 bases). V lost 8 bases to trimming and J lost 1 base, with 14 bases between them. This CDR3 spans 14 amino acids.

V is TRBV7-8 and J is TRBJ2-7; D gene ambiguous. Trimming stripped 3 bases from V and 3 bases from J, with 27 bases between. CDR3 length equals 19 residues. Germline V gene sequence: CDR1 SGHVS, CDR2 FQNEAQ. This CDR3 is CASSFTNLWAGIPLYEQYF. The CDR3 bases are TGTGCCAGCAGCTTCACCAACTTGTGGGCAGGTATCCCTCTCTACGAGCAGTACTTC. The variable domain in full, with the rest retrieved from reference TRBV7-8 and TRBJ2-7, is GAGVSQSPRYKVAKRGQDVALRCDPISGHVSLFWYQQALGQGPEFLTYFQNEAQLDKSGLPSDRFFAERPEGSVSTLKIQRTQQEDSAVYLCASSFTNLWAGIPLYEQYFGPGTRLTVT.

This clonotype was detected many times. The V and J genes are TRBV12-3 or TRBV12-4 and TRBJ2-3; D is unresolved. The V end lost 6 bases, the J end lost 6 bases, and 7 bases lay between the germline ends. The CDR3 contains 11 residues. CDR3 bases: TGTGCCAGCAGGGGCCAGGATACGCAGTATTTT. Protein sequence: CASRGQDTQYF.

This clonotype was detected a few times. The chain is built from TRBV12-3 or TRBV12-4 and TRBJ2-5, with TRBD2 matching 14 bases. V gave up 5 bases and J gave up 4 bases; unmatched junction bases: 6. CDR3 size: 16 residues. The CDR3 sequence is CASSLYGLAGGETQYF. The CDR3 region has the DNA TGTGCCAGCAGTCTCTACGGACTAGCGGGAGGAGAGACCCAGTACTTC.

This clonotype was picked up a small number of times. The chain combines TRBV5-1 with TRBJ1-2, with TRBD1 as a possible D gene (6 bases). V was trimmed by 2 bases and J by 6 bases, leaving 11 bases between them. Per germline, CDR1 SGHRS and CDR2 YFSETQ. The CDR3 extends over 13 amino acids. Written as DNA, the CDR3 is TGCGCCAGCAGCTTAGGACAGTATCATGGCTACACCTTC. Protein: CASSLGQYHGYTF.

V gene TRBV20-1 combines with J gene TRBJ2-1; 12 positions match TRBD2. CDR1 DFQATT and CDR2 SNEGSKA come from the germline V gene (reference sequence). The CDR3 spans 16 residues. V shed 3 bases, J shed 5 bases, and the junction held 8 bases outside the gene matches. The CDR3 loop reads CSARGTSGRSNNEQFF. Here the CDR3 DNA reads TGCAGTGCTAGGGGCACTAGCGGGAGGTCCAACAATGAGCAGTTCTTC.

Concerning this clonotype: It may be a read error: a sequence one base away is much more abundant. V and J are TRBV28 and TRBJ2-3; D gene unclear. CDR3 length equals 11 residues. Looked up from germline, CDR1 is MDHEN and CDR2 is SYDVKM. V was pared by 3 bases and J by 5 bases, with 3 bases between. The chain's CDR3 is CASSFIDTQYF. The CDR3, as DNA: TGTGCCAGCAGTTTCATAGATACGCAGTATTTT.

The chain links TRBV12-3 or TRBV12-4 to TRBJ2-4, with D maybe TRBD1 (6 bases). Trimming took 7 bases from V and 3 from J, leaving 13 bases between them. The CDR3 is made up of 14 amino acids. CDR3 protein: CASTTDRHKNIQYF. Here the CDR3 DNA reads TGTGCCAGCACCACGGACAGACACAAAAACATTCAGTACTTC.

V usage is TRBV19 and J usage is TRBJ2-1; 9 bases are shared with TRBD2. Trimming removed 6 bases from V and 4 bases from J; junction bases left unmatched: 13. The CDR3 sequence is 17 residues long. Germline lookup yields CDR1 LNHDA and CDR2 SQIVND (reference sequence). CDR3 residues: CASRTTGTSLLYNEQFF. CDR3 bases: TGTGCCAGTAGGACCACCGGGACTAGCCTGCTTTACAATGAGCAGTTCTTC.

This clonotype was seen only a few times. J is TRBJ2-1 and V is TRBV21-1; whether TRBD1, the table's D call, matches the DNA was not checked. TRBV21-1 is shown as a pseudogene. CDR3 length equals 17 residues. In nucleotides, the CDR3 is TGTGCCAGCAGCTTGCGACAGGGATGGAGCTCCTACAATGAGCAGTTCTTC. It encodes CASSLRQGWSSYNEQFF.

The chain carries TRBV5-1 and TRBJ2-5; maybe TRBD2 (6 bases). Germline CDR1 reads SGHRS; CDR2 reads YFSETQ. The V and J ends lost 3 bases and 1 base respectively, with 16 bases between them. This CDR3 has 16 amino acids. The CDR3 here is CASSSGGTSLQETQYF. CDR3 bases: TGCGCCAGCAGCTCCGGGGGTACTAGCCTCCAAGAGACCCAGTACTTC.

This clonotype was observed a handful of times. The chain recombines TRBV11-2 with TRBJ2-5, with D possibly TRBD2 on 6 matching bases. The V end lost 5 bases, the J end lost 2 bases, and 12 bases lay between the germline ends. CDR3 size: 14 residues. Germline loops: CDR1 SGHAT, CDR2 FQNNGV. CDR3 nucleotides: TGTGCCAGCAGCCACTTCGCGGGACAAGAGACCCAGTACTTC. Protein: CASSHFAGQETQYF. Combining the CDR3 with reference TRBV11-2 and TRBJ2-5 gives the whole variable domain EAGVAQSPRYKIIEKRQSVAFWCNPISGHATLYWYQQILGQGPKLLIQFQNNGVVDDSQLPKDRFSAERLKGVDSTLKIQPAKLEDSAVYLCASSHFAGQETQYFGPGTRLLVL.

Ten or more counts support this clonotype. J is TRBJ2-7 and V is TRBV6-5; D remains unclear. Germline V gene lookup returns CDR1 MNHEY and CDR2 SVGAGI. V was pared by 2 bases and J by 0 bases, with 5 bases between. The length of the CDR3 is 13 residues. CDR3 sequence: CASSYQSSYEQYF. The CDR3 DNA reads TGTGCCAGCAGTTACCAGAGCTCCTACGAGCAGTACTTC.

The table lists this clonotype with many counts. This chain's CDR3 is CASSLVAGGFWDGDTQYF. The CDR3 bases are TGTGCCAGCAGTCTCGTAGCGGGGGGGTTCTGGGATGGAGATACGCAGTATTTT. The V and J genes are TRBV6-5 and TRBJ2-3, with 11 bases fitting TRBD2. Losses at the gene ends were 5 bases for V and 5 bases for J; bases not matched to a gene: 15. CDR1 and CDR2 (germline): MNHEY, SVGAGI. The length of the CDR3 is 18 residues.

V usage is TRBV7-8 and J usage is TRBJ1-1; D remains ambiguous. The ends were cut back, 3 bases at V and 1 base at J, with 12 bases in the middle. Per the germline V gene, CDR1 is SGHVS and CDR2 is FQNEAQ. CDR3 length equals 15 residues. This CDR3 reads CASSLIGWGNTEAFF. The CDR3 region has the DNA TGTGCCAGCAGCTTGATCGGGTGGGGGAACACTGAAGCTTTCTTT. The whole variable domain, remainder taken from reference TRBV7-8 and TRBJ1-1, is GAGVSQSPRYKVAKRGQDVALRCDPISGHVSLFWYQQALGQGPEFLTYFQNEAQLDKSGLPSDRFFAERPEGSVSTLKIQRTQQEDSAVYLCASSLIGWGNTEAFFGQGTRLTVV.

This clonotype was recorded at least ten times. V is TRBV2 and J is TRBJ1-5; D unclear. The germline V gene has CDR1 SNHLY and CDR2 FYNNEI. V lost 6 bases and J 0 bases, leaving 12 bases between the germline ends. The CDR3 has 15 residues. The CDR3 is CASSFSGNSNQPQHF. In DNA form, the CDR3 reads TGTGCCAGCAGCTTTTCCGGGAATAGCAATCAGCCCCAGCATTTT.

This clonotype appeared a few times. This sequence joins TRBV7-8 and TRBJ1-1, with D tentatively TRBD1 (6 bases). V lost 5 bases to trimming and J lost 3 bases, with 19 bases between them. The CDR3 loop spans 16 amino acids. Germline CDR1 reads SGHVS; CDR2 reads FQNEAQ. The CDR3: CASSQRGGSAYTEAFF. The CDR3 DNA sequence: TGTGCCAGCAGCCAACGTGGGGGCTCCGCTTACACTGAAGCTTTCTTT.

This CDR3 is CASSLGWDRRLRQPQHF. The DNA for the CDR3 is TGTGCCAGCAGTTTGGGTTGGGACAGAAGACTTCGGCAGCCCCAGCATTTT. The gene calls are TRBV12-3 or TRBV12-4 and TRBJ1-5, with 7 bases that match TRBD1. V lost 3 bases and J lost 7; bases outside the gene matches: 15. The CDR3 has 17 amino acids.

This clonotype was observed once. The chain couples TRBV4-3 to TRBJ2-7; 8 nucleotides match TRBD1. The CDR3 covers 15 residues. J was trimmed by 6 bases and V by 1 base; bases with no gene match: 8. Looked up from germline, CDR1 is LGHNA and CDR2 is YSLEER. CDR3: CASSQGRDRLVEQYF. The CDR3, as DNA: TGCGCCAGCAGCCAAGGACGGGACAGGCTCGTCGAGCAGTACTTC.

The chain is built from TRBV20-1 and TRBJ2-7; D is unclear. The CDR3 covers 15 residues. Looked up from germline, CDR1 is DFQATT and CDR2 is SNEGSKA (reference sequence). V was trimmed by 3 bases and J by 1 base, leaving 16 bases between them. DNA for the CDR3: TGCAGTGCTAGTGGGAATCCTCCCTGGTCCTACGAGCAGTACTTC. This codes for CSASGNPPWSYEQYF.

The table lists this clonotype with a few counts. The rearrangement links TRBV15 to TRBJ2-7; 8 nucleotides agree with TRBD1. The CDR3 extends over 13 amino acids. Trimming cost V 5 bases and J 5 bases; bases outside gene matches: 5. Germline assignment: CDR1 LNHNV and CDR2 YYDKDF (reference sequence). CDR3 protein: CATSWTGRHEQYF. DNA of the CDR3: TGTGCCACCAGCTGGACAGGGCGGCACGAGCAGTACTTC. Full variable domain (rest looked up from reference TRBV15 and TRBJ2-7): DAMVIQNPRYQVTQFGKPVTLSCSQTLNHNVMYWYQQKSSQAPKLLFHYYDKDFNNEADTPDNFQSRRPNTSFCFLDIRSPGLGDTAMYLCATSWTGRHEQYFGPGTRLTVT.